Listed below are T cell receptor beta chains from one sample, sequenced in a study of T cell repertoires in ileal Crohn's disease. The assay was immunoSEQ multiplex PCR, and TCRdb's table has in-frame clones only and misses some. The sample yields 4,000 or so clones, around three quarters seen once. The sequenced sample was ileal tissue. The receptors were gathered from an adult with Crohn's disease. Both conserved end residues are part of each CDR3. D genes are given only for firm matches. Only some rows state a clone size, as once, few, many or a class for expanded clones.

>.|TRBV2|TRBJ1-6|.
TGTGCCAGCAGTGACCGGGACACCAGAACAAATTCACCCCTCCACTTT
CASSDRDTRTNSPLHF
>.|TRBV4-3|TRBJ1-5|.
TGCGCCAGCAGCCTCGACAGGTATAGCAATCAGCCCCAGCATTTT
CASSLDRYSNQPQHF
>.|TRBV5-4|TRBJ2-3|.
TGTGCCAGCAGCTTGGGACAGACTAGCACAGATACGCAGTATTTT
CASSLGQTSTDTQYF
>.|TRBV7-9|TRBJ1-1|TRBD1
TGTGCCAGCAGCTACGAGGGGACAGCTCTCGAAGCTTTCTTT
CASSYEGTALEAFF
>.|TRBV7-9|TRBJ2-2|.
TGTGCCAGCAGCTCCCGCACCGGGGAGCTGTTTTTT
CASSSRTGELFF
>.|TRBV2|TRBJ1-2|TRBD1
TGTGCCAGCAGTACGGACAGGTCCGGAGGAGGCTACACCTTC
CASSTDRSGGGYTF
>.|TRBV2|TRBJ1-4|TRBD1
TGTGCCAGCGGGACAGGGCGTAATGAAAAACTGTTTTTT
CASGTGRNEKLFF
>few|TRBV2|TRBJ2-5|TRBD2
TGTGCCAGCACGGGGGGGAGAGACGAGACCCAGTACTTC
CASTGGRDETQYF
>once|TRBV6-5|TRBJ1-6|TRBD1
TGTGCCAGCAGTTACTCGGAGGGGGCGAGTTCACCCCTCCACTTT
CASSYSEGASSPLHF
>.|TRBV30|TRBJ1-5|.
TGTGCCTGGAGTGCGTCCCGGAATCAGCCCCAGCATTTT
CAWSASRNQPQHF
>.|TRBV7-6|TRBJ2-2|.
TGTGCCAGCAGCCAACCCGAGGGAGCGAGGGAGCTGTTTTTT
CASSQPEGARELFF
>.|TRBV4-3|TRBJ1-2|TRBD1
TGCGCCAGCAGCCAAGATAGAGGGGGCGCTGGCTACACCTTC
CASSQDRGGAGYTF
>.|TRBV7-9|TRBJ2-1|TRBD2
TGTGCCAGCAGAGACGACAGCGGGAGGGGGAATCCCTACAATGAGCAGTTCTTC
CASRDDSGRGNPYNEQFF
>.|TRBV4-3|TRBJ2-2|TRBD1
TGCGCCAGCAGCCAAGATGAGCGTCGGAACAGGGGGACCACCGGGGAGCTGTTTTTT
CASSQDERRNRGTTGELFF
>.|TRBV30|TRBJ2-3|TRBD2
TGTGCCTGGACAGGACTAGCGGGGGTCACAGATACGCAGTATTTT
CAWTGLAGVTDTQYF
>.|TRBV4-3|TRBJ2-1|.
TGCGCCAGCAGCCATCGGGGAGGTGAGCAGTTCTTC
CASSHRGGEQFF
>.|TRBV11-2|TRBJ2-7|.
TGTGCCAGCAGCTTAGCGACAGTTTACGAGCAGTACTTC
CASSLATVYEQYF
>.|TRBV19|TRBJ1-1|.
TGTGCCAGTATGCTGGACAGTATGAACACTGAAGCTTTCTTT
CASMLDSMNTEAFF
>.|TRBV5-4|TRBJ1-1|.
TGTGCCAGCAGCCAAAACAGGGATCCCACTGAAGCTTTCTTT
CASSQNRDPTEAFF
>.|TRBV29-1|TRBJ1-1|TRBD1
TGCAGCGGTGACAGGGGCATGAACACTGAAGCTTTCTTT
CSGDRGMNTEAFF
>.|TRBV4-3|TRBJ2-2|TRBD2
TGCGCCAGCAGCCAAGAAGGGAGGGCTGGCGGGTCCGGGGAGCTGTTTTTT
CASSQEGRAGGSGELFF
>.|TRBV30|TRBJ2-3|.
TGTGCCTGGAGGAAGGGGGGGGCTGCAGATACGCAGTATTTT
CAWRKGGAADTQYF